Listed below are T cell receptor beta chains from one sample, sequenced in a study of shared clonotypes between healthy human individuals. Libraries were prepared by immunoSEQ multiplex PCR; TCRdb keeps only in-frame clonotypes and omits some of them. The sample has about 2.4 million clones, around 90% seen once. Sequences were obtained from naive CD4+ T cells sorted from blood. The receptor set was obtained from a man between 18 and 29 years old in good health. CDR3s include the opening cysteine and the closing phenylalanine or tryptophan. A D gene is named only where the DNA matches it firmly. Clone size appears in some rows only: once, few, many, or a class for an expanded clone.

clone_size	v_call	j_call	d_call	cdr3_aa	cdr3_nt
-	TRBV7-2	TRBJ2-5	-	CASSLGVQETQYF	TGTGCCAGCAGCTTAGGCGTACAAGAGACCCAGTACTTC
-	TRBV5-1	TRBJ2-5	TRBD1	CASRPDRAGETQYF	TGCGCCAGCAGGCCGGACAGGGCTGGAGAGACCCAGTACTTC
-	TRBV5-1	TRBJ2-6	-	CASRRRSGANVLTF	TGCGCCAGCAGAAGAAGGTCTGGGGCCAACGTCCTGACTTTC
-	TRBV28	TRBJ1-2	-	CASSLRGIFYGYTF	TGTGCCAGCAGTTTACGGGGAATCTTCTATGGCTACACCTTC
once	TRBV30	TRBJ1-2	TRBD1	CAWSSHRDSYGYTF	TGTGCCTGGAGTTCCCACCGGGACAGCTATGGCTACACCTTC
once	TRBV30	TRBJ2-4	-	CAWKGRAGLRNIQYF	TGTGCCTGGAAAGGTCGAGCAGGGCTGAGAAACATTCAGTACTTC
-	TRBV13	TRBJ1-6	TRBD1	CASTSGGTDNSPLHF	TGTGCCAGCACGTCCGGCGGGACAGATAATTCACCCCTCCACTTT
-	TRBV11-2	TRBJ2-3	TRBD2	CASSLGTSGSTGTDTQYF	TGTGCCAGCAGCTTAGGGACTAGCGGGAGCACGGGCACAGATACGCAGTATTTT
-	TRBV15	TRBJ2-3	-	CATSKGLVRTDTQYF	TGTGCCACCAGTAAAGGGTTGGTTCGCACAGATACGCAGTATTTT
-	TRBV2	TRBJ2-2	-	CASSDAGRTTGELFF	TGTGCCAGCAGTGACGCAGGGAGAACCACCGGGGAGCTGTTTTTT
-	TRBV21-1	TRBJ2-7	-	CASSRDRAPYEQYF	TGTGCCAGCAGCAGGGACAGGGCTCCCTACGAGCAGTACTTC
-	TRBV4-1	TRBJ1-2	-	CASSRNRDETSGYTF	TGCGCCAGCAGCCGCAACCGGGACGAAACCAGTGGCTACACCTTC
-	TRBV9	TRBJ1-6	-	CASSGRGGGNSPLHF	TGTGCCAGCAGCGGGCGAGGCGGAGGCAATTCACCCCTCCACTTT
-	TRBV7-2	TRBJ2-7	-	CASSLGGAGHYEQYF	TGTGCCAGCAGCCTCGGTGGGGCGGGACACTACGAGCAGTACTTC
-	TRBV6-1	TRBJ2-3	-	CASTPAKLGTDTQYF	TGTGCCAGCACCCCGGCGAAGTTGGGGACAGATACGCAGTATTTT
-	TRBV5-1	TRBJ1-4	TRBD1	CASSLVPKTGATNEKLFF	TGCGCCAGCAGCTTGGTACCGAAAACAGGGGCAACTAATGAAAAACTGTTTTTT
-	TRBV7-2	TRBJ2-2	-	CASSRTTTSTGELFF	TGTGCCAGCAGCCGTACAACTACGAGCACCGGGGAGCTGTTTTTT
-	TRBV30	TRBJ2-5	TRBD2	CAWSGLAGQETQYF	TGTGCCTGGAGCGGGCTAGCGGGACAAGAGACCCAGTACTTC
few	TRBV5-4	TRBJ1-6	TRBD1	CASSTRTGNSPLHF	TGTGCCAGCAGCACCAGGACAGGGAATTCACCCCTCCACTTT
-	TRBV5-6	TRBJ2-5	-	CASSLVWGEQETQYF	TGTGCCAGCAGCTTGGTTTGGGGTGAGCAAGAGACCCAGTACTTC